The 20 T cell receptor beta chains given below trace back to one sample, sequenced in a study of cytomegalovirus exposure and HLA in healthy donors (dated 2017 in TCRdb). Libraries were built with the immunoSEQ multiplex PCR assay. Imported from immuneACCESS, the table was reduced by TCRdb to in-frame sequences with V and J called. These copies leave out some clones; in studies compared against another copy, an unresolved V gene accounts for under half, and the cause of the remainder is not known. The sample data list roughly 90,000 clones, and 85% of these were observed just once. Of the sample, around 20% falls within the top ten clones. The sequencing input was PBMCs. These receptors all come from a man younger than 35 in good health and CMV-seropositive.

This sequence joins TRBV14 and TRBJ1-1, with D perhaps matching TRBD1 (5 bases). The germline gives CDR1 SGHDN, CDR2 FVKESK. Trimming took off 1 base at V and 4 bases at J, with 16 bases between the two ends. This CDR3 contains 16 residues. The CDR3, as DNA: TGTGCCAGCAGCCAAGTATCATTAATCGGGGGCACTGAAGCTTTCTTT. It codes for CASSQVSLIGGTEAFF.

This clone was seen a single time. The rearrangement joins TRBV28 to TRBJ2-3; 7 positions match TRBD2. V lost 5 bases, J lost 2 bases, and 7 bases stayed unmatched. The CDR3 runs to 15 residues. Per germline, CDR1 MDHEN and CDR2 SYDVKM. CDR3 in DNA: TGTGCCAGCAGTGACATAACTAGCGACACAGATACGCAGTATTTT. It is translated as CASSDITSDTDTQYF.

The chain uses TRBV4-1 and TRBJ2-1; D is undetermined. CDR3 length: 15 residues. Between the trimmed V and J ends, which lost 3 bases and 0 bases, there was a span of 9 bases. CDR1 and CDR2 (germline): MGHRA, YSYEKL. CDR3 in amino acids: CASSHLRSSYNEQFF. For the CDR3, the DNA is TGCGCCAGCAGCCATCTTCGGAGCTCCTACAATGAGCAGTTCTTC.

This rearrangement joins TRBV6-4 to TRBJ1-1, with 7 bases that match TRBD1. The germline CDR1 and CDR2 sequences are MRHNA and SNTAGT. CDR3 length: 14 amino acids. J was trimmed by 4 bases and V by 4 bases; bases with no gene match: 6. CDR3 sequence: CASSVAPGGTEAFF. CDR3 in DNA: TGTGCCAGCAGTGTTGCCCCAGGGGGCACTGAAGCTTTCTTT.

The V gene is TRBV30, the J gene TRBJ1-2; D gene uncertain. The CDR3 loop spans 12 amino acids. V lost 0 bases, J lost 4 bases, and 6 bases lay in between. The germline V gene has CDR1 GTSNPN and CDR2 SVGIG (reference sequence). CDR3 region: CAWSVSSYGYTF. The CDR3 bases are TGTGCCTGGAGTGTATCCAGCTATGGCTACACCTTC.

This clone was recorded at least ten times. The rearrangement uses TRBV5-1 and TRBJ2-7; 7 bases align to TRBD1. Germline V CDR1 and CDR2: SGHRS, YFSETQ. Trimming cost V 0 bases and J 4 bases; bases outside gene matches: 7. CDR3 length equals 15 residues. CDR3 region: CASSLDGQALYEQYF. The CDR3 region has the DNA TGCGCCAGCAGCTTGGATGGACAGGCCCTTTACGAGCAGTACTTC.

This clone was seen just once. The chain is built from TRBV7-9 and TRBJ1-3; D is perhaps TRBD1 (5 bases). Germline V gene sequence: CDR1 SEHNR, CDR2 FQNEAQ (reference sequence). This CDR3 contains 14 residues. The germline V and J ends were trimmed by 2 bases and 4 bases, with 9 bases remaining between them. The CDR3 DNA follows: TGTGCCAGCAGCTTACAGGGTCCCGGAAACACCATATATTTT. It specifies CASSLQGPGNTIYF.

This clone came up once. This chain joins TRBV6-1 and TRBJ2-7; D might be TRBD2 (5 bases). V was pared by 2 bases and J by 3 bases, with 14 bases between. From germline, CDR1 is MNHNS and CDR2 SASEGT. This CDR3 comprises 15 residues. The CDR3 region has the DNA TGTGCCAGCAGTGAAACAAGGTACGCGGGCTACGAGCAGTACGTC. Translated: CASSETRYAGYEQYV.

V is TRBV5-1 and J is TRBJ2-7; 7 bases align to TRBD1. CDR3 length: 14 amino acids. Trimming at V came to 0 bases and at J to 3 bases, leaving 3 bases not matched to a gene. Germline V gene lookup returns CDR1 SGHRS and CDR2 YFSETQ. CDR3: CASSLGQGFYEQYF. The CDR3 DNA reads TGCGCCAGCAGCTTGGGACAGGGATTCTACGAGCAGTACTTC.

The V gene is TRBV30, the J gene TRBJ2-1; 12 nucleotides line up with TRBD2. The CDR3 extends over 13 amino acids. CDR1 is GTSNPN and CDR2 is SVGIG in the germline V gene (reference sequence). Trimming took 5 bases from V and 8 from J; bases not matched to a gene: 4. The DNA for the CDR3 is TGTGCCTGGGGGCTAGCGGGAGGGGATGAGCAGTTCTTC. Encoded protein: CAWGLAGGDEQFF.

This chain connects TRBV27 to TRBJ2-1; D is uncertain. The V and J ends lost 6 bases and 14 bases respectively, with 14 bases between them. The CDR3 is made up of 11 amino acids. CDR1 and CDR2 (germline): MNHEY, SMNVEV (reference sequence). The CDR3 spells CASRTDEVEFF. The CDR3 bases are TGTGCCAGCAGGACCGACGAGGTTGAGTTCTTC.

The CDR3 sequence is CASRQPGTGYEQYF. The DNA for the CDR3 is TGTGCCAGCAGACAACCTGGGACAGGCTACGAGCAGTACTTC. The J gene is TRBJ2-7, the V gene TRBV28; 8 positions match TRBD1. V was clipped by 6 bases and J by 3 bases; unmatched bases: 7. Per the germline V gene, CDR1 is MDHEN and CDR2 is SYDVKM. There are 14 residues in the CDR3.

The chain recombines TRBV5-4 with TRBJ2-7, with a tentative D call TRBD2 (5 bases). Germline values: CDR1 SGHNT, CDR2 YYREEE (reference sequence). Trimming took off 4 bases at V and 0 bases at J, with 14 bases between the two ends. There are 15 residues in the CDR3. CDR3 sequence: CASSIWTPSSYEQYV. CDR3 DNA sequence: TGTGCCAGCAGCATTTGGACTCCGAGCTCCTACGAGCAGTACGTC.

This clone was detected only a few times. The chain recombines TRBV6-5 with TRBJ2-7, with TRBD2 identical over 8 bases. The CDR3 sequence is 12 residues long. In germline, CDR1 is MNHEY, CDR2 SVGAGI. V trimming: 4 bases; J trimming: 7 bases; junction bases outside the gene matches: 3. In DNA form, the CDR3 reads TGTGCCAGCAGTTCCATAGCGGGAGAGCAGTACTTC. Its translation is CASSSIAGEQYF.

V is TRBV28 and J is TRBJ2-5, with 7 bases aligning to TRBD2. The CDR3 is made up of 16 amino acids. The V gene's germline CDR1 is MDHEN and CDR2 SYDVKM. J was trimmed by 2 bases and V by 5 bases; bases with no gene match: 11. CDR3: CASSRWGGVQQETQYF. The CDR3 DNA reads TGTGCCAGCAGTCGCTGGGGAGGGGTACAACAAGAGACCCAGTACTTC.

This clone appeared once. This chain connects TRBV5-1 to TRBJ2-1; 11 nucleotides match TRBD2. This CDR3 is 15 amino acids long. CDR1 SGHRS and CDR2 YFSETQ come from the germline V gene. Trimming removed 4 bases from V and 7 bases from J; junction bases left unmatched: 7. Here the CDR3 DNA reads TGCGCCAGCAGCCACACTAGCGGGAGTTGGAATGAGCAGTTCTTC. This encodes CASSHTSGSWNEQFF.

V gene TRBV5-1 combines with J gene TRBJ1-4, with TRBD1 as a possible D gene (6 bases). V was trimmed by 3 bases and J by 4 bases, leaving 13 bases between them. The CDR3 has 15 residues. Germline V gene data show CDR1 as SGHRS and CDR2 as YFSETQ. Here the CDR3 reads CASSSGQWGNEKLFF. The CDR3 bases are TGCGCCAGCAGCTCCGGACAGTGGGGTAATGAAAAACTGTTTTTT.

This sequence joins TRBV29-1 and TRBJ2-7; D is ambiguous. The CDR3 runs 12 residues. The V end was cut by 3 bases, the J end by 5 bases, with 11 bases between. CDR1 and CDR2 (germline): SQVTM, ANQGSEA. Here the CDR3 reads CSVELLSDEQYF. The CDR3 DNA reads as TGCAGCGTTGAGTTGCTCTCGGACGAGCAGTACTTC.

V usage is TRBV29-1 and J usage is TRBJ1-1; D unclear. Germline CDR1 SQVTM, CDR2 ANQGSEA. CDR3 size: 12 residues. V dropped 0 bases and J dropped 10 bases, with 12 bases sitting between them. The CDR3 coding sequence is TGCAGCGTTGAAGATAGAAAGGAGGCAGCTTTCTTT. Encoded protein: CSVEDRKEAAFF.

The chain combines TRBV18 with TRBJ1-1; D perhaps matches TRBD1 (6 bases). V was pared by 4 bases and J by 4 bases, with 7 bases between. CDR3 length: 12 amino acids. Germline assignment: CDR1 KGHSH and CDR2 LQKENI. The CDR3 sequence is CASSRGGTEAFF. CDR3 nucleotides: TGTGCCAGCTCACGAGGGGGCACTGAAGCTTTCTTT.